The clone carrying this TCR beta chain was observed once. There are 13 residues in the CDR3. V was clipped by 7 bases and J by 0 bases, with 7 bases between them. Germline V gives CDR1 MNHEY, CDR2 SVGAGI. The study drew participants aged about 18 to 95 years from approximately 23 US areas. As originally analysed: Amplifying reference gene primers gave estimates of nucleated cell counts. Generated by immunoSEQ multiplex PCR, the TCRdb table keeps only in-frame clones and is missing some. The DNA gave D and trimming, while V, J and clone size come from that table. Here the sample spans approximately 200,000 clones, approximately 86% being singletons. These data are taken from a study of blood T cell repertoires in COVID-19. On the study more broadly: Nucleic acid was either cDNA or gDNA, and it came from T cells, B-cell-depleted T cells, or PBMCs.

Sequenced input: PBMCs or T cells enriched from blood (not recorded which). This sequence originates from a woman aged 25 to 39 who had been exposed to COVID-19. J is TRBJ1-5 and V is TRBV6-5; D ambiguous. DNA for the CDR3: TGTGCCAGCACGCGGGGTAGCAATCAGCCCCAGCATTTT. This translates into CASTRGSNQPQHF.